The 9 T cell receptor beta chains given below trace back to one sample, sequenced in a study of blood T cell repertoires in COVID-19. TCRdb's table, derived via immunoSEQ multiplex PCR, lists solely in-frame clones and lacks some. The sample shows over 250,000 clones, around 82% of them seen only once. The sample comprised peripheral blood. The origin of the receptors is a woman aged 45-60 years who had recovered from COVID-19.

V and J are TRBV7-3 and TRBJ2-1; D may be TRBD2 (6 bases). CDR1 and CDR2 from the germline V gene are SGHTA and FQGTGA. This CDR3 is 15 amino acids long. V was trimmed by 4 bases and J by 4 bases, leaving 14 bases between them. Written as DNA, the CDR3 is TGTGCCAGCAGCTCCCCCGCCGCGGGGTACAATGAGCAGTTCTTC. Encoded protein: CASSSPAAGYNEQFF.

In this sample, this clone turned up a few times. This chain's CDR3 is CAWGQGANQPQHF. For the CDR3, the DNA is TGTGCCTGGGGGCAGGGGGCTAATCAGCCCCAGCATTTT. The chain has TRBV30 and TRBJ1-5; TRBD1 aligns across 8 bases. The V gene end was trimmed by 5 bases and the J gene end by 4 bases; junction bases not matched to a gene: 4. Germline V gene sequence: CDR1 GTSNPN, CDR2 SVGIG (reference sequence). This CDR3 contains 13 residues.

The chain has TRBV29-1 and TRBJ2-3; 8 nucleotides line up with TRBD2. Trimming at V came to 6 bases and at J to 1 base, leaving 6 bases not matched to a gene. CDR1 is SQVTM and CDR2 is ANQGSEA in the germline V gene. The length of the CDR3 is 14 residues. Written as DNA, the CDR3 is TGCAGCGTAAAAAGCGGGAGTGGCACAGATACGCAGTATTTT. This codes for CSVKSGSGTDTQYF.

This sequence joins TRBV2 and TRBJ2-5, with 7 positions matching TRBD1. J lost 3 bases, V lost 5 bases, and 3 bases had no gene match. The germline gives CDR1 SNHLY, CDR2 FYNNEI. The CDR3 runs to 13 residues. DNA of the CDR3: TGTGCCAGCAGTTTTACAGGGGAAGAGACCCAGTACTTC. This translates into CASSFTGEETQYF.

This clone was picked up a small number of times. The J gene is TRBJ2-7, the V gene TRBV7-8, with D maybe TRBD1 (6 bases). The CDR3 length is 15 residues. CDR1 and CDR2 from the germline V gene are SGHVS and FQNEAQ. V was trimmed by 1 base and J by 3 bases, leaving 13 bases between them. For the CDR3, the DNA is TGTGCCAGCAGCTTAGAGTCCGGACAGAACTACGAGCAGTACTTC. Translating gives CASSLESGQNYEQYF.

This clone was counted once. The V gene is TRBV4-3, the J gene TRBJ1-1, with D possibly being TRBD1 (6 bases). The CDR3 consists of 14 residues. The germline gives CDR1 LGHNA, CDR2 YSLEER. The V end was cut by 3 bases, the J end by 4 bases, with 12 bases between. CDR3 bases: TGCGCCAGCAGCCAGTTCCAGGGGAGCACTGAAGCTTTCTTT. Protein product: CASSQFQGSTEAFF.

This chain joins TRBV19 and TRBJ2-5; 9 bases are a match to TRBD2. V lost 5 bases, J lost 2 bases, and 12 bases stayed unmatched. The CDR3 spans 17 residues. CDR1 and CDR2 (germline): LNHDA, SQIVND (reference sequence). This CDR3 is CASSSPQLAGRQETQYF. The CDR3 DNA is TGTGCCAGTAGTTCCCCCCAGCTAGCGGGGAGGCAAGAGACCCAGTACTTC.

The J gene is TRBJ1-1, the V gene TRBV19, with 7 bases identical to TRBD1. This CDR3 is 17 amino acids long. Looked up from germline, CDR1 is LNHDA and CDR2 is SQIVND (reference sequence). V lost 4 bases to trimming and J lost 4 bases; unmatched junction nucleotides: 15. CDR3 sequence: CASSTQNRGGGVTEAFF. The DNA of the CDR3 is TGTGCCAGTAGTACCCAAAACAGGGGAGGTGGGGTCACTGAAGCTTTCTTT.

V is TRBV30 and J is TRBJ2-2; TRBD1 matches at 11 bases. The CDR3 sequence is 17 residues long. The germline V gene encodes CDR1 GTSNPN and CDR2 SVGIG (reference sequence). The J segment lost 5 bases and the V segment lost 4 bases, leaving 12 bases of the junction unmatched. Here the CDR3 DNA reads TGTGCCTGGACTCAGGACAGGGGGCATGGGCGTACCGGGGAGCTGTTTTTT. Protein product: CAWTQDRGHGRTGELFF.